The clone carrying this T cell receptor (beta chain) appeared once. The data stem from a study of chemoradiotherapy in HPV16-positive cancers. Per the germline V gene, CDR1 is LNHDA and CDR2 is SQIVND (reference sequence). V was cut by 4 bases and J by 0 bases, with 8 bases left in between. CDR3 length: 14 residues. Assay: immunoSEQ multiplex PCR; the TCRdb copy retains only in-frame clones and omits some. The profile shows 2,100 or so clones, 78% of them singletons. Sample: tumor tissue, taken from a patient who underwent chemoradiotherapy. The sequence was obtained from a human donor with HPV-associated anogenital cancer. This chain joins TRBV19 and TRBJ2-3; D uncertain. The CDR3 coding sequence is TGTGCCAGTAGTAGGTGGCAGAGCACAGATACGCAGTATTTT. Its translation: CASSRWQSTDTQYF.